The 8 T cell receptor beta chains given below trace back to one sample, sequenced in a study of blood T cell repertoires in COVID-19. Assay used: immunoSEQ multiplex PCR; TCRdb lists only in-frame clones, some missing. In the table there are fewer than 300,000 clones, 70% to 90% of which are singletons. Sequenced: peripheral blood. These receptors were collected from a woman in her 30s with acute or convalescent COVID-19.

The V gene is TRBV19, the J gene TRBJ2-1; 14 nucleotides line up with TRBD2. With 4 bases clipped from V and 9 bases from J, the junction kept 11 bases outside the gene matches. CDR1 LNHDA and CDR2 SQIVND come from the germline V gene (reference sequence). The CDR3 is made up of 17 amino acids. The CDR3 bases are TGTGCCAGTAGTAGGAAGGGACTAGCGGGAGTGGTAGGTGAGCAGTTCTTC. This sequence encodes CASSRKGLAGVVGEQFF.

This clone was found a few times. The chain carries TRBV18 and TRBJ2-3, with 7 bases that match TRBD2. Germline V gene sequence: CDR1 KGHSH, CDR2 LQKENI. The CDR3 contains 12 residues. Trimming removed 6 bases from V and 5 bases from J; junction bases left unmatched: 2. CDR3 DNA: TGTGCCAGCTCCGGACTAGGAGATACGCAGTATTTT. Its translation: CASSGLGDTQYF. The full variable domain, completed using reference TRBV18 and TRBJ2-3, is NAGVMQNPRHLVRRRGQEARLRCSPMKGHSHVYWYRQLPEEGLKFMVYLQKENIIDESGMPKERFSAEFPKEGPSILRIQQVVRGDSAAYFCASSGLGDTQYFGPGTRLTVL.

The chain uses TRBV7-9 and TRBJ2-1, with D tentatively TRBD2 (6 bases). This CDR3 has 17 residues. The V end lost 3 bases, the J end lost 3 bases, and 18 bases lay between the germline ends. The V gene's germline CDR1 is SEHNR and CDR2 FQNEAQ (reference sequence). The CDR3 here is CASSFRTGQGLYNEQFF. DNA for the CDR3: TGTGCCAGCAGCTTCCGAACGGGGCAGGGACTCTACAATGAGCAGTTCTTC. Full variable domain (outside the CDR3, taken from reference TRBV7-9 and TRBJ2-1): DTGVSQNPRHKITKRGQNVTFRCDPISEHNRLYWYRQTLGQGPEFLTYFQNEAQLEKSRLLSDRFSAERPKGSFSTLEIQRTEQGDSAMYLCASSFRTGQGLYNEQFFGPGTRLTVL.

This clone was picked up one time. This chain links TRBV6-5 with TRBJ1-6, with 8 bases fitting TRBD1. V shed 7 bases, J shed 6 bases, and the junction held 8 bases outside the gene matches. CDR3 length equals 15 residues. The germline gives CDR1 MNHEY, CDR2 SVGAGI. This CDR3 reads CASTEQGQANSPLHF. DNA of the CDR3: TGTGCCAGCACCGAACAGGGACAGGCTAATTCACCCCTCCACTTT.

The J gene is TRBJ1-1, the V gene TRBV30, with a possible D match to TRBD1 (6 bases). V was trimmed by 4 bases and J by 4 bases, leaving 10 bases between them. Germline loops: CDR1 GTSNPN, CDR2 SVGIG (reference sequence). The CDR3 runs 12 residues. CDR3 sequence reads: CAWKGRGTEAFF. DNA for the CDR3: TGTGCCTGGAAAGGCAGGGGCACTGAAGCTTTCTTT. Based on the CDR3 plus reference TRBV30 and TRBJ1-1, the full variable domain is SQTIHQWPATLVQPVGSPLSLECTVEGTSNPNLYWYRQAAGRGLQLLFYSVGIGQISSEVPQNLSASRPQDRQFILSSKKLLLSDSGFYLCAWKGRGTEAFFGQGTRLTVV.

This chain links TRBV19 with TRBJ1-3, with D possibly TRBD1 on 5 matching bases. In germline, CDR1 is LNHDA, CDR2 SQIVND (reference sequence). V lost 1 base to trimming and J lost 0 bases, with 13 bases between them. The CDR3 extends over 17 amino acids. CDR3 sequence: CASSIVPGLSSGNTIYF. In DNA form, the CDR3 reads TGTGCCAGTAGTATAGTGCCAGGGTTGAGCTCTGGAAACACCATATATTTT.

This rearrangement joins TRBV5-3 to TRBJ1-2; D call uncertain. TRBV5-3 is classed as an ORF, of uncertain function. The CDR3 contains 11 residues. Trimming pared 4 bases from V and 10 bases from J, leaving 11 bases between. The CDR3 loop reads CARSPPLLYTF. DNA for the CDR3: TGTGCCAGAAGCCCTCCGTTACTCTACACCTTC.

This clone came up a few times. V is TRBV7-4 and J is TRBJ2-3; D possibly corresponds to TRBD2 (5 bases). Looked up from germline, CDR1 is SGHVT and CDR2 is SQSDAQ. The CDR3 extends over 12 amino acids. DNA of the CDR3: TGTCCTCCAGCTAAGCAGGAGGAGGCGCAGTATTTT. This translates into CPPAKQEEAQYF.